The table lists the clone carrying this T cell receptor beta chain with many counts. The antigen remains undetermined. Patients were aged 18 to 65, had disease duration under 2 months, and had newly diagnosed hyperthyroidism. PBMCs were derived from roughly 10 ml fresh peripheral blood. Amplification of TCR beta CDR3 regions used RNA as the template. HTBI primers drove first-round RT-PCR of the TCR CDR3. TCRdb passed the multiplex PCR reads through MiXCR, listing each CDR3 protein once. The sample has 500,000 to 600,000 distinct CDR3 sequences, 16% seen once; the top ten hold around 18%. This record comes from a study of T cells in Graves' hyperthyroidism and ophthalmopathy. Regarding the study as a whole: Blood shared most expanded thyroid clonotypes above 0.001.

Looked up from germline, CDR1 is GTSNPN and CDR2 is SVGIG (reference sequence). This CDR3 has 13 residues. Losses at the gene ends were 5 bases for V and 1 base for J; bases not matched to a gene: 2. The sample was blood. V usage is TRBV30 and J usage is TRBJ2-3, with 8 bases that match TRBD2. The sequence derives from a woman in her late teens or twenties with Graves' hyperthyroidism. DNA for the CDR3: TGTGCCTGGTTAGCGGGGCGCACAGATACGCAGTATTTT. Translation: CAWLAGRTDTQYF.